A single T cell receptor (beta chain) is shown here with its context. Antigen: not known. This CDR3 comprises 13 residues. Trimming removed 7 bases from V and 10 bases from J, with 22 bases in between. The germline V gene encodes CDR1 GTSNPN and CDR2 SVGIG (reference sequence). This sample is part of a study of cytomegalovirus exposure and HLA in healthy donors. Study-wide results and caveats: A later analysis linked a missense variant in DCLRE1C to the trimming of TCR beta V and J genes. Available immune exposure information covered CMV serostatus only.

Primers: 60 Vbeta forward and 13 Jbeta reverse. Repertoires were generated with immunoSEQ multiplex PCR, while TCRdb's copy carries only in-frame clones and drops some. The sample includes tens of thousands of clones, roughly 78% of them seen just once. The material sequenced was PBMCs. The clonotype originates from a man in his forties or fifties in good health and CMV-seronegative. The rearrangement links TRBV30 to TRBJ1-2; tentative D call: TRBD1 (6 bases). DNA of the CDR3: TGTGCCTCCACCCTTTGGGACACGATCCACTACACCTTC. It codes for CASTLWDTIHYTF.